This T cell receptor (beta chain) came from a study of shared clonotypes between healthy human individuals. At the level of the study: Serving as donors were two women and a few men, whose ages spanned 18 to 49. Study-level points and caveats: All-four-donor shared clonotypes had higher generation probabilities than non-shared clonotypes did.

Clones were sequenced by immunoSEQ multiplex PCR, and TCRdb holds only the in-frame ones, with some missing. Here the sample spans approximately 600,000 clones, 85% to 95% being singletons. Cells designated naive CD8 were CD45RO-negative and were positively selected for CCR7, with terminally differentiated effector memory CD45RA+ cells excluded. As for this clone: Its antigen is as yet unknown.

This sequence was found in a woman aged 25 to 39 in good health. Specimen: naive CD8+ T cells sorted from blood.

CDR3 residues: CAWAGALAAYEQYF. The CDR3 DNA reads TGTGCCTGGGCCGGGGCTCTAGCGGCCTACGAGCAGTACTTC. V and J are TRBV30 and TRBJ2-7; 7 bases are a match to TRBD2. The junction had 9 bases not matched to a gene; V was cut back by 5 bases and J by 2 bases. From germline, CDR1 is GTSNPN and CDR2 SVGIG (reference sequence). The CDR3 covers 14 residues. Combining the CDR3 with reference TRBV30 and TRBJ2-7 gives the whole variable domain SQTIHQWPATLVQPVGSPLSLECTVEGTSNPNLYWYRQAAGRGLQLLFYSVGIGQISSEVPQNLSASRPQDRQFILSSKKLLLSDSGFYLCAWAGALAAYEQYFGPGTRLTVT.